This record covers a single T cell receptor beta chain. These data come from a study of long-term antiretroviral therapy in people with HIV. The V and J ends lost 4 bases and 6 bases, in that order; junction bases with no gene match: 9. This CDR3 is built from 16 residues. Per germline, CDR1 MGHRA and CDR2 YSYEKL. Version v3.0 of the immunoSEQ assay ran at survey level. Clones were read by immunoSEQ multiplex PCR, and TCRdb kept only the in-frame ones, dropping some. The repertoire holds some 28,000 clones, with about 85% as singletons. V usage is TRBV4-1 and J usage is TRBJ2-3; 11 positions match TRBD2. The sample was unsorted PBMCs, taken 3 years after starting antiretroviral therapy. The sequence was collected from a man between 35 and 55 years old with HIV. The CDR3 protein is CASSRELAGGIDTQYF. DNA for the CDR3: TGCGCCAGCAGCCGAGAGCTAGCGGGAGGAATCGATACGCAGTATTTT.